This T cell receptor beta chain is drawn from a study of cytomegalovirus exposure and HLA in healthy donors. Whole-study findings and limits: Later analysis identified a missense DCLRE1C variant that was linked to TCR beta V- and J-gene trimming. A later analysis found TCR association rates differed by HLA locus, highest for DRB1 and lowest for HLA-C.

The PCR contained 60 Vbeta and 13 Jbeta primers. Per the study methods: In a later analysis, some 80 million unique TCR beta chains included roughly 11 million shared by two or more donors. Sequencing used immunoSEQ multiplex PCR; TCRdb keeps in-frame clones, though not all of them. V and J calls and clone size are as listed in that table; D and trimming were resolved from the DNA. This table has 95,000 to 150,000 clones, about 74% appearing once. The CDR3 is 15 residues long. Germline V CDR1 and CDR2: SGHDT, YYEEEE. V lost 2 bases to trimming and J lost 2 bases; unmatched junction nucleotides: 5. This clone was recorded a few times. Its antigen remains unknown.

The sequence came from a woman in her 40s in good health and CMV-seropositive. The sequenced sample consisted of PBMCs. The chain uses TRBV5-6 and TRBJ2-3; 7 positions match TRBD2. The DNA for the CDR3 is TGTGCCAGCAGCTTCAAGGGAGGGTCCACAGATACGCAGTATTTT. Encoded protein: CASSFKGGSTDTQYF.